This TCR beta chain is from a study of identical twins (dated by TCRdb to the mid-2010s). Looking at the study overall: To test whether fetal clonotypes persist, this study deep-sequenced TCR alpha and beta repertoires from monozygotic twins, from unrelated adults of various ages, and from cord blood. To rule out contamination, replicate twin experiments were performed at different times with different library preparation protocols. Points the paper makes about the study in general: In monozygotic twins, recombination models systematically underestimated out-of-frame TCR alpha sharing, but the models matched the sharing seen between unrelated individuals. Because the same donors could not be followed over many years, the conclusions depended on cross-sectional statistical analysis. A weaker excess of twin sharing was found in beta out-of-frame sequences because the signal-to-noise ratio was lowered by fewer shared sequences. Out-of-frame TCR alpha sequences shared between twins showed an excess of low generation-probability sequences compared with coincidental sharing between unrelated individuals. Invariant T cells such as MAIT and iNKT could partly confound zero-insertion analyses, although diverse VJ usage argued against such confounding for most clonotypes. Abundant cord blood beta clonotypes had fewer insertions, young adult naive repertoires showed a similar but weaker trend, and memory repertoires showed no such trend.

Every donor in the study was a healthy Caucasian. Three pairs of female monozygotic twins, all aged 18 to 29 years, were included in the twin cohort. CD4+ and CD8+ T cell populations were isolated with positive isolation kits from Invitrogen. The CDR3 runs 15 residues from the cysteine to the phenylalanine. Left in the record is the CDR3 DNA by itself, 45 bases read in frame from the first base. Trimming accounts for 2 bases at V and 8 bases at J, while the number of junction bases matched to no gene is 7. As encoded in the germline V gene, CDR1 is SGHTA while CDR2 is FQGTGA. The library came from 5' RACE. This sample was sequenced with an Illumina HiSeq 2000. A universal primer binding site was introduced by template switching, and a unique molecular identifier was present in the final cDNA, enabling accurate counting of TCR cDNA molecules. First-strand cDNA for TCR alpha and beta chains was synthesized from specific primers in the conserved constant-segment region. To control for contamination, every cDNA library carried two barcodes: a SMART-Mk sample barcode plus Illumina barcodes. TruSeq adapter sequences and Illumina sample barcodes were added in two successive PCR steps. The Illumina HiSeq platform was used with custom primers to sequence TCR alpha and beta cDNA libraries. The original methods were these. Unique molecular identifiers were extracted from raw reads with MiGEC, and CDR3 positions were determined with MiXCR. Recombination models were inferred per individual with the repgenHMM and IGoR tools using an EM algorithm. Shared clonotype analysis was performed with the tcR package in R, normalizing sharing by the product of cloneset sizes. Out-of-frame nonproductive sequences were analyzed to study raw recombination free of thymic and clonal selection effects. TCRdb itself trimmed the public reads at Q25 with fastp, ran MiXCR and retained productive beta chains. Entries that share a CDR3 protein sequence are merged under the most common genes and DNA. The V and J calls were not made by the authors but by TCRdb's processing. Counted in this sample were around 500,000 distinct CDR3 sequences; around 14% of them appeared once. The ten largest clones take up 0.5% to 0.65% of the sample.

The sample holds a few counts of this clonotype. Which antigen it targets is not known. It has no much larger one-base neighbor in the sample; base qualities were not kept. This sample also belongs to another study, concerning yellow fever vaccine responses in identical twins. Per that second paper: The authors reported that the T cell response to vaccination in identical twins appeared partly convergent and partly personalized. The study precisely tracked vaccine-responding T cell clones in identical twins.

Input material: CD4+ T cells sorted from blood. The sequence links TRBV7-3 to TRBJ2-1; 9 middle bases align to TRBD2. The receptor was derived from a woman under 30 in good health. The CDR3 region has the sequence CASSLRLAGVDEQFF. The DNA sequence is TGTGCCAGCAGCTTACGGTTAGCGGGGGTGGATGAGCAGTTCTTC.